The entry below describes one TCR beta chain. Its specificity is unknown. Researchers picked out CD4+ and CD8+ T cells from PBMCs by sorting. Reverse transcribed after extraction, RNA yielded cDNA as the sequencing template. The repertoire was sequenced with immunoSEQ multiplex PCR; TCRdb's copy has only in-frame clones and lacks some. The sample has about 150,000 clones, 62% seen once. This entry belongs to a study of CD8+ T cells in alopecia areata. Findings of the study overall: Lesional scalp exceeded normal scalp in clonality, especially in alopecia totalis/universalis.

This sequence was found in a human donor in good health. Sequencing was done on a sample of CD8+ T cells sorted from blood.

The CDR3 protein is CSVEGVVLAGYTF. In DNA, the CDR3 is TGCAGCGTTGAAGGAGTGGTGCTAGCTGGCTACACCTTC. The chain carries TRBV29-1 and TRBJ1-2; D ambiguous. The CDR3 sequence is 13 residues long. CDR1 is SQVTM and CDR2 is ANQGSEA in the germline V gene. Trimming pared 1 base from V and 7 bases from J, leaving 13 bases between.